The clone carrying this T cell receptor (beta chain) was observed a handful of times. The antigen is not known. The data belong to a study of T-cell memory formation after mild COVID-19. Study-level results: CD4/CD8 balance characterized clones contracting day 15 to 85, and CD4+ skew characterized later expanders.

TCRdb re-analysed the 5' RACE reads in MiXCR, keeping a single row per CDR3 protein. This sample has 150,000 to 200,000 distinct CDR3 sequences; around a sixth occur once, and the top ten carry roughly 3.9%. Germline CDR1 is LGHNA and CDR2 is YNFKEQ. The ends were cut back, 1 base at V and 0 bases at J, with 11 bases in the middle. The CDR3 runs to 16 residues. The sequencing input was PBMCs or a T cell subset sorted from them (not recorded which). The receptor was isolated from a man aged 18 to 30 who had mild COVID-19 (a few samples of this study predate the infection). Cell type and time point are not known. The chain is built from TRBV4-2 and TRBJ2-3; possibly TRBD2 for D (5 bases). The CDR3 protein is CASSQVSRTSTDTQYF. The CDR3 nucleotides are TGTGCCAGCAGCCAAGTTTCTCGGACTAGCACAGATACGCAGTATTTT.